What follows are 21 T cell receptor beta chains derived from one specimen sequenced in a study of post-analysis software for immune sequencing data. Findings of the study overall: Relative to controls, patients had a handful of TRBV segments at higher frequency, with TRBV5-6, TRBV5-1 and TRBV20-1 among these.

Their target antigens are unknown. Sequencing libraries made from TCR beta cDNA carried unique molecular identifiers. TCRdb reprocessed the PCR reads via MiXCR and lists one record per CDR3 protein. There are 650,000 to 900,000 distinct CDR3 sequences in the sample; 46% occur only once, and 4.9% lies in the top ten. Sequencing was performed on blood. The source is a girl aged 10-17 years with multiple sclerosis.

The chain uses TRBV29-1 and TRBJ1-2; weak D call: TRBD1 (5 bases). In germline, CDR1 is SQVTM, CDR2 ANQGSEA. Trimming pared 6 bases from V and 5 bases from J, leaving 16 bases between. The CDR3 totals 13 residues. CDR3 sequence (DNA): TGCAGCGTCGCTGGGGCATATCGTTATGGCTACACCTTC. Protein product: CSVAGAYRYGYTF.

This clonotype was picked up one time. The chain has TRBV29-1 and TRBJ2-3; D tentatively reads TRBD1 or TRBD2 (6 bases each). V dropped 3 bases and J dropped 6 bases, with 31 bases sitting between them. CDR3 length: 19 amino acids. Germline V gene sequence: CDR1 SQVTM, CDR2 ANQGSEA. The CDR3 bases are TGCAGCGTTGAGGCTGTTTTCACTCTGACAGGATTGGGACTCGATACGCAGTATTTT. It specifies CSVEAVFTLTGLGLDTQYF.

This clonotype showed up just a few times. J is TRBJ2-3 and V is TRBV20-1; D tentatively reads TRBD1 or TRBD2 (5 bases each). CDR1 and CDR2 from the germline V gene are DFQATT and SNEGSKA (reference sequence). This CDR3 contains 14 residues. Trimming removed 6 bases at V and 3 bases at J, with 16 bases between. The CDR3 sequence is CSAHGGKGTDTQYF. The CDR3 region has the DNA TGCAGTGCCCATGGGGGAAAGGGAACAGATACGCAGTATTTT.

The chain links TRBV20-1 to TRBJ2-4; TRBD2 agrees at 7 bases. CDR1 and CDR2 (germline): DFQATT, SNEGSKA (reference sequence). The CDR3 runs to 16 residues. Unmatched junction bases numbered 10, after V lost 3 bases and J lost 2 bases. CDR3 bases: TGCAGTGCTAGCTTGGCGGGGGAGCGATCCAAAAACATTCAGTACTTC. Its translation is CSASLAGERSKNIQYF.

This clonotype was counted between two and nine times. The V gene is TRBV29-1, the J gene TRBJ1-1; D perhaps matches TRBD1 (5 bases). The ends were cut back, 3 bases at V and 2 bases at J, with 10 bases in the middle. Germline V CDR1 and CDR2: SQVTM, ANQGSEA. This CDR3 region has 13 residues. The CDR3 loop reads CSVEERGNTEAFF. In DNA form, the CDR3 reads TGCAGCGTTGAGGAGAGGGGAAACACTGAAGCTTTCTTT. Complete variable domain (other parts from reference TRBV29-1 and TRBJ1-1): SAVISQKPSRDICQRGTSLTIQCQVDSQVTMMFWYRQQPGQSLTLIATANQGSEATYESGFVIDKFPISRPNLTFSTLTVSNMSPEDSSIYLCSVEERGNTEAFFGQGTRLTVV.

This clonotype was seen a handful of times. The chain carries TRBV5-6 and TRBJ2-7; D not resolved. CDR3 size: 13 residues. V lost 4 bases to trimming and J lost 2 bases, with 10 bases between them. Germline loops: CDR1 SGHDT, CDR2 YYEEEE. CDR3 nucleotide sequence: TGTGCCAGCAGCCCCGGAGACACCTACGAGCAGTACTTC. The encoded protein is CASSPGDTYEQYF.

The table lists this clonotype with many counts. This chain links TRBV29-1 with TRBJ2-7; a weak D match, TRBD1 (6 bases). V was cut by 6 bases and J by 3 bases, with 15 bases left in between. In germline, CDR1 is SQVTM, CDR2 ANQGSEA. The CDR3 contains 13 residues. As DNA, the CDR3 is TGCAGCGTAGGAAGGGGGACCTACTACGAGCAGTACTTC. The encoded protein is CSVGRGTYYEQYF.

J is TRBJ1-2 and V is TRBV10-3; D not resolved. V lost 0 bases to trimming and J lost 3 bases, with 8 bases between them. Per germline, CDR1 ENHRY and CDR2 SYGVKD. The CDR3 is made up of 14 amino acids. The CDR3 loop reads CAISESSDYYGYTF. The DNA of the CDR3 is TGTGCCATCAGTGAGTCTTCGGACTACTATGGCTACACCTTC.

In this sample, this clonotype turned up a few times. The chain is built from TRBV7-9 and TRBJ1-4, with D possibly TRBD1 on 5 matching bases. The V gene's germline CDR1 is SEHNR and CDR2 FQNEAQ (reference sequence). Trimming removed 4 bases at V and 8 bases at J, with 14 bases between. The CDR3 length is 14 residues. CDR3 nucleotides: TGTGCCAGCAGCTCGACCCGGGGGAAGGAAAAACTGTTTTTT. This codes for CASSSTRGKEKLFF.

This chain uses TRBV29-1 with TRBJ2-7; D perhaps matches TRBD2 (6 bases). Trimming took 7 bases from V and 4 from J, leaving 20 bases between them. Germline V gene sequence: CDR1 SQVTM, CDR2 ANQGSEA. This CDR3 contains 14 residues. CDR3 amino acids: CSAVRLGGAYEQYF. The CDR3 DNA follows: TGCAGCGCCGTCCGCCTGGGGGGAGCTTACGAGCAGTACTTC.

The chain carries TRBV5-8 and TRBJ2-1, with D maybe TRBD1 (6 bases). CDR1 is SGHTS and CDR2 is YDEGEE in the germline V gene. The CDR3 loop spans 13 amino acids. This CDR3 is CAEGDYVYNEQFF. The DNA for the CDR3 is TGTGCAGAGGGGGATTACGTGTACAATGAGCAGTTCTTC.

This clonotype was recorded a few times. The gene calls are TRBV20-1 and TRBJ2-5, with 9 bases fitting TRBD2. Per the germline V gene, CDR1 is DFQATT and CDR2 is SNEGSKA (reference sequence). With V trimmed by 6 bases and J by 1 base, 12 bases remained unmatched. The CDR3 consists of 16 residues. The CDR3 nucleotides read TGCAGTGCCAGGGAGCTAGCGGGACTCCGCCAAGAGACCCAGTACTTC. Its protein is CSARELAGLRQETQYF.

This clonotype was seen many times. The chain carries TRBV7-9 and TRBJ1-6; D is uncertain. The CDR3 is 11 residues long. Trimming took off 5 bases at V and 7 bases at J, with 3 bases between the two ends. The germline CDR1 and CDR2 sequences are SEHNR and FQNEAQ (reference sequence). This CDR3 is CASSRNSPLHF. CDR3 DNA sequence: TGTGCCAGCAGCAGGAATTCACCCCTCCACTTT.

A remark on this clonotype: One end of the junction varies from germline; a read error may be responsible. The chain has TRBV27 and TRBJ2-7, with D hard to call. CDR1 is MNHEY, CDR2 SMNVEV, per germline (reference sequence). The CDR3 has 13 amino acids. Written as DNA, the CDR3 is TGTGCCGGCAGTTTTTCTGGGACCTACGAGCAGTACTTC. Translation: CAGSFSGTYEQYF.

This rearrangement joins TRBV12-3 or TRBV12-4 to TRBJ2-7, with TRBD1 matching over 7 bases. The CDR3 runs 16 residues. The V segment lost 2 bases and the J segment 5 bases; nucleotides outside the gene matches: 12. This CDR3 reads CASSLKVTGPLHEQYF. CDR3 sequence (DNA): TGTGCCAGCAGTTTAAAGGTGACAGGGCCCCTTCACGAGCAGTACTTC.

This clonotype was counted a few times. V usage is TRBV20-1 and J usage is TRBJ2-4, with a weak D call TRBD2 (5 bases). Germline CDR1 reads DFQATT; CDR2 reads SNEGSKA (reference sequence). Trimming removed 3 bases from V and 15 bases from J, with 24 bases in between. This CDR3 region has 14 residues. In DNA, the CDR3 is TGCAGTGCTAGTTATGGTTCAGCAGAGGGTCTTCGGTACTTC. It is translated as CSASYGSAEGLRYF.

The chain has TRBV24-1 and TRBJ1-2; 7 nucleotides match TRBD1. V dropped 7 bases and J dropped 4; count of bases not matched to a gene: 5. The CDR3 runs to 13 residues. Germline V gene lookup returns CDR1 KGHDR and CDR2 SFDVKD. CDR3 in DNA: TGTGCCACCAGCGAGGGGACAGCCTATGGCTACACCTTC. Translating it yields CATSEGTAYGYTF.

V is TRBV29-1 and J is TRBJ2-3, with D unclear. This CDR3 comprises 16 residues. V lost 4 bases and J lost 2, with 19 bases in between. The germline CDR1 and CDR2 sequences are SQVTM and ANQGSEA. The CDR3 nucleotides read TGCAGCGTTGCTGGGGTTGGTAAGATTGACACAGATACGCAGTATTTT. Translated, it gives CSVAGVGKIDTDTQYF.

This clonotype was seen a few times. This chain links TRBV7-6 with TRBJ2-1, with 8 bases identical to TRBD2. This CDR3 has 13 amino acids. The trim removed 1 base at V and 8 bases at J, leaving 1 base unmatched. Germline V gene data show CDR1 as SGHVS and CDR2 as FNYEAQ. The CDR3 loop reads CASSLVSGDEQFF. The CDR3 DNA reads as TGTGCCAGCAGCTTAGTTAGCGGGGATGAGCAGTTCTTC. Filled out from reference TRBV7-6 and TRBJ2-1, the complete variable domain reads GAGVSQSPRYKVTKRGQDVALRCDPISGHVSLYWYRQALGQGPEFLTYFNYEAQQDKSGLPNDRFSAERPEGSISTLTIQRTEQRDSAMYRCASSLVSGDEQFFGPGTRLTVL.

This clonotype was seen a handful of times. The CDR3 DNA follows: TGTGCCAGCAGCTTAGGACTAGCGGGCGGTAACTACAATGAGCAGTTCTTC. It encodes CASSLGLAGGNYNEQFF. The chain is built from TRBV7-6 and TRBJ2-1; 10 nucleotides match TRBD2. V trimming: 1 base; J trimming: 3 bases; junction bases outside the gene matches: 6. There are 17 residues in the CDR3. Germline V CDR1 and CDR2: SGHVS, FNYEAQ.

This clonotype was observed a handful of times. J is TRBJ2-1 and V is TRBV7-2; TRBD1 is a possible D gene (5 bases). V shed 1 base and J shed 6 bases, with 10 bases lying between them. Germline assignment: CDR1 SGHTA and CDR2 FQGNSA. CDR3 length: 14 residues. CDR3 region: CASSLGSQGNEQFF. The DNA of the CDR3 is TGTGCCAGCAGCTTAGGAAGTCAGGGCAATGAGCAGTTCTTC.